This T cell receptor (beta chain) was obtained from a study of blood T cell repertoires in COVID-19. Overall study context: The United States, Italy and Spain provided the acute and convalescent COVID-19 samples. The cDNA or gDNA used as material had been derived from T cells, B-cell-depleted T cells, or PBMCs.

Trimming cost V 0 bases and J 0 bases, with 10 bases left between them. CDR1 and CDR2 (germline): SGDLS, YYNGEE. CDR3 length: 16 residues. The protocol was immunoSEQ multiplex PCR, while the TCRdb copy is restricted to in-frame clones and leaves out a portion. The sample has some 130,000 clones, around four fifths seen once. This clone showed up just a few times. The receptor was derived from a human donor in a cohort sampled during active COVID-19. Sequenced material: peripheral blood. The chain is built from TRBV9 and TRBJ1-3, with unresolved D. In nucleotides, the CDR3 is TGTGCCAGCAGCGTAGGGGTGGGAGGCTCTGGAAACACCATATATTTT. Translated: CASSVGVGGSGNTIYF.